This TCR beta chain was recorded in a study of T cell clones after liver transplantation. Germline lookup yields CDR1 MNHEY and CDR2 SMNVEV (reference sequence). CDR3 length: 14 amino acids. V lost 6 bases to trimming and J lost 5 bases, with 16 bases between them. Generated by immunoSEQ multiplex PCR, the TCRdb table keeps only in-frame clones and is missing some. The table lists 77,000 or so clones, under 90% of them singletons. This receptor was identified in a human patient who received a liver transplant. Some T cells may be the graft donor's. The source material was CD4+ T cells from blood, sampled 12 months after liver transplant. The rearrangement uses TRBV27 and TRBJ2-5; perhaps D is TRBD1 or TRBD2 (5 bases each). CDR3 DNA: TGTGCCAGCAGCGGGGCAGGGCCGGGGGAGACCCAGTACTTC. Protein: CASSGAGPGETQYF.